The entry that follows covers one TCR beta chain sequence. Its antigen is still unknown. Repertoires were generated with immunoSEQ multiplex PCR, while TCRdb's copy carries only in-frame clones and drops some. The repertoire holds tens of thousands of clones, with 84% as singletons. The TCR-sequenced patients were a few responders to pembrolizumab. The data were obtained in a study of PD-1 blockade in mismatch repair-deficient tumors. This CDR3 comprises 14 residues. CDR1 LGHNT and CDR2 FRNRAP come from the germline V gene. V lost 5 bases to trimming and J lost 5 bases, with 13 bases between them. The study, taken as a whole, reports: Rapid post-treatment expansion, then contraction, generally preceding radiologic response, marked tumor-resident clones.

The input for sequencing was PBMCs, taken before pembrolizumab treatment. This clonotype originated in an adult with mismatch repair-deficient cancer. The chain carries TRBV12-5 and TRBJ1-5, with D possibly being TRBD1 (6 bases). As DNA, the CDR3 is TGTGCTAGTGGTCTCACAGGGAAGTATCAGCCCCAGCATTTT. Amino acids: CASGLTGKYQPQHF.